A selection of T cell receptor beta chains follows, all from one sample in a study of graft-versus-host responses after intestinal transplantation. Method: immunoSEQ multiplex PCR; TCRdb's copy keeps in-frame clones and lacks some. The repertoire holds 150,000 or so clones, with 85% to 95% as singletons. Their antigens remain unidentified. Sequencing used unstimulated CD4+ T cells sorted from spleen or lymph node cells, obtained before intestinal transplant. The origin of the receptors is a human donor who received an intestinal transplant. Each CDR3 is given with its conserved first and last residue. A D gene is named only where the DNA matches it firmly. Some rows mark clone size as missing; the rest say once, few, many or name a class of expanded clone.

DNA: TGTGCCAGCGCCTTAGGGGATACGCAGTATTTT; CDR3: CASALGDTQYF; V: TRBV27; J: TRBJ2-3; size: .; D: .
DNA: TGTGCCAGCAGGCCCTACGGGGGGACAGGGGGCTATGGCTACACCTTC; CDR3: CASRPYGGTGGYGYTF; V: TRBV6-4; J: TRBJ1-2; size: .; D: TRBD1
DNA: TGTGCCAGCAGCCCGAAAGGGGCCGGACTGGTTGGTGAGCAGTTCTTC; CDR3: CASSPKGAGLVGEQFF; V: TRBV14; J: TRBJ2-1; size: .; D: .
DNA: TGTGCCAGCAGTTCTACTCATCACTATGGCTACACCTTC; CDR3: CASSSTHHYGYTF; V: TRBV6-5; J: TRBJ1-2; size: .; D: .
DNA: TGTGCCAGCAGCCGTAGCGGGACCCGCTCCTACAATGAGCAGTTCTTC; CDR3: CASSRSGTRSYNEQFF; V: TRBV21-1; J: TRBJ2-1; size: .; D: .
DNA: TGCGCCAGCAGTGTGGGTAGCGGGATGGACAATGAGCAGTTCTTC; CDR3: CASSVGSGMDNEQFF; V: TRBV10-1; J: TRBJ2-1; size: .; D: TRBD2
DNA: TGTGCCAGCAGCCGACGCTCCTACAATGAGCAGTTCTTC; CDR3: CASSRRSYNEQFF; V: TRBV11-2; J: TRBJ2-1; size: .; D: .
DNA: TGTGCTAGCAGCCCCCGGACTAGCGCGAACACCGGGGAGCTGTTTTTT; CDR3: CASSPRTSANTGELFF; V: TRBV7-7; J: TRBJ2-2; size: .; D: TRBD2
DNA: TGTGCCAGCAGTGCCACAGGGGTTGGGGCGGGAGATACGCAGTATTTT; CDR3: CASSATGVGAGDTQYF; V: TRBV6-1; J: TRBJ2-3; size: .; D: TRBD1
DNA: TGCGCCAGCAGCCAAAATATCGCGGGTAGCAATCAGCCCCAGCATTTT; CDR3: CASSQNIAGSNQPQHF; V: TRBV4-1; J: TRBJ1-5; size: .; D: .
DNA: TGCGCCAGCAGCCAAGTTACAGGGAAGGTTAATTCACCCCTCCACTTT; CDR3: CASSQVTGKVNSPLHF; V: TRBV4-1; J: TRBJ1-6; size: once; D: .
DNA: TGTGCCAGCAGTGAACCCACTCGGGGCACAGATACGCAGTATTTT; CDR3: CASSEPTRGTDTQYF; V: TRBV25-1; J: TRBJ2-3; size: .; D: .
DNA: TGTGCCAGCAGCCTCCTATCAACAGATACGCAGTATTTT; CDR3: CASSLLSTDTQYF; V: TRBV11-2; J: TRBJ2-3; size: .; D: .
DNA: TGTGCCAGCAGCTTGGACGGATACACTGAAGCTTTCTTT; CDR3: CASSLDGYTEAFF; V: TRBV5-8; J: TRBJ1-1; size: .; D: .
DNA: TGTGCCATCTATCCCGGAATTACAGGGAACACTGAAGCTTTCTTT; CDR3: CAIYPGITGNTEAFF; V: TRBV10-3; J: TRBJ1-1; size: .; D: .
DNA: TGTGCCAGCAGCTTAGCAGGGAACACTGAAGCTTTCTTT; CDR3: CASSLAGNTEAFF; V: TRBV7-2; J: TRBJ1-1; size: few; D: .
DNA: TGTGCCAGCAGCTTACAGGGGGCGAACACTGAAGCTTTCTTT; CDR3: CASSLQGANTEAFF; V: TRBV7-3; J: TRBJ1-1; size: .; D: TRBD1
DNA: TGCGCCAGCAGCCTAGGGCAGGCCCTCTATGGCTACACCTTC; CDR3: CASSLGQALYGYTF; V: TRBV5-1; J: TRBJ1-2; size: .; D: .
DNA: TGTGCCAGTAGTCGAAAAGGGGACAGCTATGGCTACACCTTC; CDR3: CASSRKGDSYGYTF; V: TRBV19; J: TRBJ1-2; size: .; D: TRBD1
DNA: TGTGCCAGCAGCGCGACGCCGGACGCATATGGCTACACCTTC; CDR3: CASSATPDAYGYTF; V: TRBV9; J: TRBJ1-2; size: .; D: .
DNA: TGTGCCTGGAGTGTACAGGGCAATCAGCCCCAGCATTTT; CDR3: CAWSVQGNQPQHF; V: TRBV30; J: TRBJ1-5; size: .; D: .
DNA: TGTGCCAGCACCCCATTGAGAGCGGGGGAAGCTTTCTTT; CDR3: CASTPLRAGEAFF; V: TRBV27; J: TRBJ1-1; size: .; D: .
DNA: TGTGCCAGTAGTATCCCTAGCGGGAGTCTTAATGAGCAGTTCTTC; CDR3: CASSIPSGSLNEQFF; V: TRBV19; J: TRBJ2-1; size: .; D: TRBD2